This TCR beta chain was documented in a study of blood T cell repertoires in COVID-19. Original data processing: For nucleated cells, counts were estimated from reference gene primer amplification. Produced via immunoSEQ multiplex PCR; TCRdb's table is partial and in-frame only. From that table come the V and J calls and clone size; the DNA was used to work out D and trimming. The top ten clones hold more than 9% of a sample with under 300,000 clones, more than 75% of them seen once. Trimming removed 1 base from V and 5 bases from J; junction bases left unmatched: 11. Germline CDR1 is SGHRS and CDR2 is YFSETQ. The CDR3 sequence is 17 residues long.

This receptor was identified in a man older than 75 with acute or convalescent COVID-19. This rearrangement joins TRBV5-1 to TRBJ2-1; TRBD1 aligns across 8 bases. Sequenced material: peripheral blood. CDR3 nucleotides: TGCGCCAGCAGCTTGAGGGTTTGGACAGGGATGGACAATGAGCAGTTCTTC. This codes for CASSLRVWTGMDNEQFF. Full variable domain (missing parts from reference TRBV5-1 and TRBJ2-1): KAGVTQTPRYLIKTRGQQVTLSCSPISGHRSVSWYQQTPGQGLQFLFEYFSETQRNKGNFPGRFSGRQFSNSRSEMNVSTLELGDSALYLCASSLRVWTGMDNEQFFGPGTRLTVL.